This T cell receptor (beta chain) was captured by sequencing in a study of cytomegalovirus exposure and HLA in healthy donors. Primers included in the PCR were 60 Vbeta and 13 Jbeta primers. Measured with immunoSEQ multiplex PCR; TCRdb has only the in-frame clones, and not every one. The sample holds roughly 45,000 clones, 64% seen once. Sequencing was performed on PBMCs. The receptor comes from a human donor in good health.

The CDR3 coding sequence is TGTGCCAGCAGCAAGTATAAGACAGGGACCTACGAGCAGTACTTC. Amino acid sequence: CASSKYKTGTYEQYF. V and J are TRBV21-1 and TRBJ2-7; the DNA was not compared with TRBD1, the D call given in the table. TRBV21-1 is a known pseudogene. This CDR3 is 15 amino acids long.